The clone carrying this TCR beta chain was picked up one time. Per the germline V gene, CDR1 is SNHLY and CDR2 is FYNNEI. The CDR3 runs 14 residues. V shed 4 bases and J shed 4 bases, with 10 bases lying between them. This record comes from a study of blood T cell repertoires in COVID-19. The overall study: COVID-19 samples from acute and convalescent phases originated in the United States, Italy and Spain. Nucleic acid was either cDNA or gDNA, and it came from T cells, B-cell-depleted T cells, or PBMCs.

Under the authors' procedure: Quantification of nucleated cells was approximated via reference gene primer amplification. The table came from immunoSEQ multiplex PCR; TCRdb's copy has only in-frame clones and leaves some out. V, J and clone size are those of that table, while D and trimming were read from the DNA. The data contain about 45,000 clones, 90% of them seen just once; the ten biggest clones take up around 20%. The rearrangement links TRBV2 to TRBJ2-2; weak D call: TRBD2 (5 bases). This receptor was taken from a man between 65 and 85 years old with active COVID-19. The sequencing input was peripheral blood. DNA for the CDR3: TGTGCCAGCAGTGGTACTAGGGCCACCGGGGAGCTGTTTTTT. Residues: CASSGTRATGELFF.